This entry concerns a single TCR beta chain. Its antigen is unknown. The data derive from a study of OX40 agonist ivuxolimab in advanced cancers. General observations from the study: CD8+ T cells were the subset that, on average, had more expanded clones than CD4+.

This table comes from immunoSEQ multiplex PCR, and its TCRdb copy is limited to in-frame clones, with some not included. The sample holds approximately 40,000 clones, roughly 87% seen once. Between the trimmed V and J ends, which lost 0 bases and 8 bases, there was a span of 8 bases. Germline V lookup: CDR1 MGHRA, CDR2 YSYEKL. This CDR3 has 14 amino acids. The study sampled blood at baseline, cycle 4 day 1, and cycle 7 day 1. This sample comprised CD4+ or CD8+ T cells sorted from blood, obtained in a trial of the OX40 agonist ivuxolimab. This sequence joins TRBV4-1 and TRBJ1-6; D remains unclear. This TCR was sampled from an adult with an advanced solid tumor such as melanoma, head and neck, liver or kidney cancer. CDR3 sequence reads: CASSQEGMYSPLHF. DNA of the CDR3: TGCGCCAGCAGCCAAGAGGGGATGTATTCACCCCTCCACTTT.